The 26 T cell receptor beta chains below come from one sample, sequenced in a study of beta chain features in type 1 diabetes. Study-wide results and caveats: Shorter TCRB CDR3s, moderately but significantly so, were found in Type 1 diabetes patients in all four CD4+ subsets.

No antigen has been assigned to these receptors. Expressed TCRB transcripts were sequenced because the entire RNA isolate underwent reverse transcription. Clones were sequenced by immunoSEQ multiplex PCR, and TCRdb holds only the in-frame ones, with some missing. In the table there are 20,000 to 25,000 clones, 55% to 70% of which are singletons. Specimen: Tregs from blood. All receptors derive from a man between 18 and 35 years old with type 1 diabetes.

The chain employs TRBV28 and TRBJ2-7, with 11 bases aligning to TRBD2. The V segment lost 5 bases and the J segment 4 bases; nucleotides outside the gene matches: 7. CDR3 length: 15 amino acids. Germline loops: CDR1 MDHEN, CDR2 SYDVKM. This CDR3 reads CASSPLAGVPYEQYF. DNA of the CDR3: TGTGCCAGCAGTCCACTAGCGGGAGTCCCTTACGAGCAGTACTTC.

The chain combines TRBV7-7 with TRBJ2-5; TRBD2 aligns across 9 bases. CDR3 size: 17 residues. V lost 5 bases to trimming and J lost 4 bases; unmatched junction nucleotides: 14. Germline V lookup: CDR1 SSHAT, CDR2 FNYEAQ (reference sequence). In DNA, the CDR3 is TGTGCCAGCAGCCGTAGAGCGTCTAGCGGGATCGGAGAGACCCAGTACTTC. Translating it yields CASSRRASSGIGETQYF.

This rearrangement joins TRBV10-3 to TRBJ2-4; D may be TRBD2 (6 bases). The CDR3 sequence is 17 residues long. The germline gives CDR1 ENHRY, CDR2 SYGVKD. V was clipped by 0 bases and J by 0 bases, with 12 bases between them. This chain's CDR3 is CAISESGAGIAKNIQYF. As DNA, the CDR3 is TGTGCCATCAGTGAGTCCGGGGCGGGGATAGCCAAAAACATTCAGTACTTC.

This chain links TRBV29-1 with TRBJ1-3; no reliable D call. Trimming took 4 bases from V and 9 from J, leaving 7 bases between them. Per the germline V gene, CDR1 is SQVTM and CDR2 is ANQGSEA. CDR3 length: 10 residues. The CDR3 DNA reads TGCAGCGTTGCGGAGGGCACCATATATTTT. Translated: CSVAEGTIYF.

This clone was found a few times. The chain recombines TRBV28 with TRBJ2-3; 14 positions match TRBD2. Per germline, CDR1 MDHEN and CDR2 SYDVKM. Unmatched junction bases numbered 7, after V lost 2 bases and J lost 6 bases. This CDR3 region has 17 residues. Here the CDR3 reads CASSLTTSGRDRDTQYF. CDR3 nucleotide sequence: TGTGCCAGCAGTTTAACGACTAGCGGGAGGGATCGGGATACGCAGTATTTT.

CDR3 sequence reads: CASSLNPQGVSQETQYF. DNA for the CDR3: TGCGCCAGCAGCTTAAATCCCCAGGGGGTGAGCCAAGAGACCCAGTACTTC. J is TRBJ2-5 and V is TRBV5-1, with 7 bases fitting TRBD1. This CDR3 spans 17 amino acids. The germline CDR1 and CDR2 sequences are SGHRS and YFSETQ. The V and J ends lost 2 bases and 1 base, in that order; junction bases with no gene match: 11.

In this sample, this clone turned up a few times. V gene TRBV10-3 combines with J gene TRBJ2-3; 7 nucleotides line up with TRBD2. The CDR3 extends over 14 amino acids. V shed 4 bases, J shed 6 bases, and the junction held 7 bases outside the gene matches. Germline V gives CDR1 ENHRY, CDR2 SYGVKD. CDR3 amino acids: CAISGLAVGDTQYF. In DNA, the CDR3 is TGTGCCATCAGTGGACTAGCCGTGGGCGATACGCAGTATTTT.

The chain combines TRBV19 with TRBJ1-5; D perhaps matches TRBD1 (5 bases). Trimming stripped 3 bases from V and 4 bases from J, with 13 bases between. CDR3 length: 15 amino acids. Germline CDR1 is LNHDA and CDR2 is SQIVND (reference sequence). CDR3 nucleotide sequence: TGTGCCAGTAGTATTCGCAGGGTAGCAAATCAGCCCCAGCATTTT. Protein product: CASSIRRVANQPQHF.

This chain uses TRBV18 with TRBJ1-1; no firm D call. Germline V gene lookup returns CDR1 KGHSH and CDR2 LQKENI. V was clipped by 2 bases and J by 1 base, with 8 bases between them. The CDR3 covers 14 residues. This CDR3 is CASSPLAKNTEAFF. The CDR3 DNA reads TGTGCCAGCTCACCATTAGCGAAGAACACTGAAGCTTTCTTT.

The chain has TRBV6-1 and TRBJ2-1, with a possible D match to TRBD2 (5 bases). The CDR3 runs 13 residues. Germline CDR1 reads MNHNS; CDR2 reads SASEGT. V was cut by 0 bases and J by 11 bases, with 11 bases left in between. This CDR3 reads CASSEAGEQQQFF. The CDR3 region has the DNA TGTGCCAGCAGTGAAGCTGGGGAGCAGCAGCAGTTCTTC.

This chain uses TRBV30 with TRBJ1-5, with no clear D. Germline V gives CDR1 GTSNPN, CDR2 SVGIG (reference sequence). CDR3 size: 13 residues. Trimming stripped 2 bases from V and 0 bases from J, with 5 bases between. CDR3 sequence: CAWSPGSNQPQHF. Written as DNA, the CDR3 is TGTGCCTGGAGTCCAGGTAGCAATCAGCCCCAGCATTTT.

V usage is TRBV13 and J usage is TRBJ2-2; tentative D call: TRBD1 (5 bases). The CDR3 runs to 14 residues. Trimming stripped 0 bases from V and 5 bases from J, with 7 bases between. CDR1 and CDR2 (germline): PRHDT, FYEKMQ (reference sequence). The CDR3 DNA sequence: TGTGCCAGCAGCTTAGGGGCAGGGACCGGGGAGCTGTTTTTT. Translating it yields CASSLGAGTGELFF. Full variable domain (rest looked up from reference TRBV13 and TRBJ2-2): AAGVIQSPRHLIKEKRETATLKCYPIPRHDTVYWYQQGPGQDPQFLISFYEKMQSDKGSIPDRFSAQQFSDYHSELNMSSLELGDSALYFCASSLGAGTGELFFGEGSRLTVL.

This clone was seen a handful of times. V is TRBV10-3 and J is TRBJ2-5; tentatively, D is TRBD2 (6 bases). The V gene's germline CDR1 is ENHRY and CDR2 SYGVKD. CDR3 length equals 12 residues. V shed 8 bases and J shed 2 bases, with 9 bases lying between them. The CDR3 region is CAIGREQETQYF. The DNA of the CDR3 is TGTGCCATCGGGCGGGAACAAGAGACCCAGTACTTC.

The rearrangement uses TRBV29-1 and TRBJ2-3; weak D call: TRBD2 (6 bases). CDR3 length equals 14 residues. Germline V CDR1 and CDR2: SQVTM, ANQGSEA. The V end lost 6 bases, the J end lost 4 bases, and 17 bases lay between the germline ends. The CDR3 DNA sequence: TGCAGCGTCCGGCGGGGCCCAGAGTCAGATACGCAGTATTTT. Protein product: CSVRRGPESDTQYF.

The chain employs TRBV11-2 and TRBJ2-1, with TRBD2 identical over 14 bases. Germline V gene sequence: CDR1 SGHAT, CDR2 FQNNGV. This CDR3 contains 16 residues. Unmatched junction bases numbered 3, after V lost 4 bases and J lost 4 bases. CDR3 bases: TGTGCCAGCAGCTCACGGACTAGCGGGAGGTACAATGAGCAGTTCTTC. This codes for CASSSRTSGRYNEQFF.

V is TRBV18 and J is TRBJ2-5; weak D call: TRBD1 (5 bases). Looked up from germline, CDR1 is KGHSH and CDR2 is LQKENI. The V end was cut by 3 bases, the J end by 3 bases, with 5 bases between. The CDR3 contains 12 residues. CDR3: CASSPREETQYF. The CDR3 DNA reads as TGTGCCAGCTCACCCAGGGAAGAGACCCAGTACTTC. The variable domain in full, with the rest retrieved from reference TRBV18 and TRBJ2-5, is NAGVMQNPRHLVRRRGQEARLRCSPMKGHSHVYWYRQLPEEGLKFMVYLQKENIIDESGMPKERFSAEFPKEGPSILRIQQVVRGDSAAYFCASSPREETQYFGPGTRLLVL.

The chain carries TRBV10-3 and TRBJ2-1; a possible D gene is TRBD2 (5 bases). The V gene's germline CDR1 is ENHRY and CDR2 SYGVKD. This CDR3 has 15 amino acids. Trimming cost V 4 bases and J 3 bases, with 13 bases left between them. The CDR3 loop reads CAISVRTFSYNEQFF. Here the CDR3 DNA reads TGTGCCATCAGTGTACGGACTTTCAGCTACAATGAGCAGTTCTTC.

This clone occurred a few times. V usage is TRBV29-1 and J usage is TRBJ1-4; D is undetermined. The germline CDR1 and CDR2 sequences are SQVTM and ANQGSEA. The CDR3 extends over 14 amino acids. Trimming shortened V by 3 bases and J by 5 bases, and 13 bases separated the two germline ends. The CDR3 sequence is CSVDEGLGNEKLFF. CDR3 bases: TGCAGCGTTGATGAGGGATTGGGGAATGAAAAACTGTTTTTT.

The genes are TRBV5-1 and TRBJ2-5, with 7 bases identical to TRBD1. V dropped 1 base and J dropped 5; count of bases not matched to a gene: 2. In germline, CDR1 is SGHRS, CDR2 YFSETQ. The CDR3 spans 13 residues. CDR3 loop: CASSLQDRETQYF. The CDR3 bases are TGCGCCAGCAGCTTGCAGGACAGGGAGACCCAGTACTTC.

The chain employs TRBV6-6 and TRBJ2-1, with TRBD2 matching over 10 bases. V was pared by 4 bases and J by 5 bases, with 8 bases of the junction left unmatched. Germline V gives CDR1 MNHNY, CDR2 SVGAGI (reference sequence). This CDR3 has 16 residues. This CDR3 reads CASSSRVGLADNEQFF. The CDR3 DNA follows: TGTGCCAGCAGTTCCCGTGTCGGACTAGCGGACAATGAGCAGTTCTTC.

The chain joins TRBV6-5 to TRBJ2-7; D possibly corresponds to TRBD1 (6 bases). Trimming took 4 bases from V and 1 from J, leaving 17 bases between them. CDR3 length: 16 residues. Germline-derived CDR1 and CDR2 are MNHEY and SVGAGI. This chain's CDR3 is CASSWQGGPPSYEQYF. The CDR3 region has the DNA TGTGCCAGCAGTTGGCAAGGGGGACCCCCTTCCTACGAGCAGTACTTC.

The CDR3 sequence is CSVEIQGGGEQYF. CDR3 bases: TGCAGCGTTGAGATTCAGGGAGGGGGCGAGCAGTACTTC. The chain combines TRBV29-1 with TRBJ2-7; weak D call: TRBD2 (7 bases). The CDR3 spans 13 residues. The ends were cut back, 3 bases at V and 6 bases at J, with 15 bases in the middle. Germline loops: CDR1 SQVTM, CDR2 ANQGSEA.

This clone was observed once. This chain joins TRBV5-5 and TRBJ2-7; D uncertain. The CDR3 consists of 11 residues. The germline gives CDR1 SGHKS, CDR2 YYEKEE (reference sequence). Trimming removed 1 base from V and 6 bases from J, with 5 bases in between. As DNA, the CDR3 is TGTGCCAGCAGCTTGATCGGCGAGCAGTACTTC. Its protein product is CASSLIGEQYF.

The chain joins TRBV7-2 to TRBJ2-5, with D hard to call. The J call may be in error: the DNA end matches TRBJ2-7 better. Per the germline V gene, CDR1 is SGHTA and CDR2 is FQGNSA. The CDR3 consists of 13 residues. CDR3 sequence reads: CASRNSFSYEQYF. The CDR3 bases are TGTGCCAGCAGAAACAGCTTCTCCTACGAGCAGTACTTC.

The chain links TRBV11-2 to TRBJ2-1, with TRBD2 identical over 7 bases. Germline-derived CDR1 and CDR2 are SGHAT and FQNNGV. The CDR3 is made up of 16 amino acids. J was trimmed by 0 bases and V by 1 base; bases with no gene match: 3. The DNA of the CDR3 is TGTGCCAGCAGCTTAGTAGCGGGCTACTCCTACAATGAGCAGTTCTTC. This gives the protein CASSLVAGYSYNEQFF.

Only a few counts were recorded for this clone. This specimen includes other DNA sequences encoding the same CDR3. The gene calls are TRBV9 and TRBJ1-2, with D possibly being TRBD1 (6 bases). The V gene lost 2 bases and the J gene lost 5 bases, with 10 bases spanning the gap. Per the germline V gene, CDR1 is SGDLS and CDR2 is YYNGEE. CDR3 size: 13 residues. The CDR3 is CASSVGTNYGYTF. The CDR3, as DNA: TGTGCCAGCAGCGTTGGGACAAATTATGGCTACACCTTC.